A selection of T cell receptor beta chains follows, all from one sample in a study of CXCR3-negative and CXCR3-positive naive CD8 T cells. TCRdb reworked the 5' RACE reads into one entry per CDR3 protein, no DNA. The ten top clones account for roughly 0.8%, within a sample of 75,000 to 100,000 distinct CDR3 sequences. The sample consisted of naive CXCR3+ CD8+ T cells from blood. Receptors originate from a human donor in good health. Some clones in this sample may be carry-over from other donors' samples. Each CDR3 is given with its conserved first and last residue. The order of the fields is V gene, J gene, CDR3 protein.

TRBV20-1	TRBJ2-5	CSARDYRHKETQYF
TRBV20-1	TRBJ1-2	CSASFANYGYTF
TRBV18	TRBJ1-1	CASSPPQAGEAFF
TRBV6-6	TRBJ2-7	CASSYPPEAGPLYEQYF
TRBV19	TRBJ2-1	CASSPPGDRGPFF
TRBV4-2	TRBJ2-1	CASSQEENSGGAWYNEQFF
TRBV28	TRBJ2-6	CASSWGWGDTITGANVLTF
TRBV4-1	TRBJ2-7	CASSQYRGYEQYF
TRBV28	TRBJ1-1	CASSGGWDTEAFF
TRBV28	TRBJ2-1	CASSLLFPAPYNEQFF
TRBV6-1	TRBJ2-3	CASSDPFAYTDTQYF
TRBV5-6	TRBJ2-1	CASRPLAGGRDEQFF
TRBV7-8	TRBJ1-1	CASKLLGELGARENTEAFF
TRBV7-8	TRBJ2-7	CASSPGGTAYEQYF
TRBV7-9	TRBJ1-3	CASSSTEPFSVNTIYF